Reported below is one T cell receptor (beta chain). The data stem from a study of T-cell memory formation after mild COVID-19. Study as a whole: Most TCR clusters belonged to a single donor.

The germline V gene encodes CDR1 MNHEY and CDR2 SVGEGT. The junction had 9 bases not matched to a gene; V was cut back by 3 bases and J by 4 bases. This CDR3 has 16 amino acids. Using its own MiXCR run on the 5' RACE reads, TCRdb lists one record per CDR3 protein. The sample holds 350,000 to 400,000 distinct CDR3 sequences; roughly 21% are singletons and the top ten take around 12%. What was sequenced was PBMCs or a T cell subset sorted from them (not recorded which). The chain combines TRBV6-2 or TRBV6-3 with TRBJ2-5, with 9 bases matching TRBD1. This clonotype was obtained from an adult woman who had mild COVID-19 (a few samples of this study predate the infection). Cell type and time point are not known. The CDR3 here is CASSYWGQGFGETQYF. CDR3 nucleotides: TGTGCCAGCAGTTATTGGGGACAGGGTTTTGGAGAGACCCAGTACTTC.